Listed here are 22 T cell receptor beta chains from one sample, sequenced in a study of blood T cell repertoires in COVID-19. The repertoire was sequenced with immunoSEQ multiplex PCR; TCRdb's copy has only in-frame clones and lacks some. The sample carries 65,000 to 90,000 clones, around 91% recorded once. Material: peripheral blood. The source is a human donor in a cohort sampled during active COVID-19.

The J gene is TRBJ2-7, the V gene TRBV3-1 (or the pseudogene TRBV3-2); D is ambiguous. CDR1 is LGHDT, CDR2 YNNKEL, per germline (reference sequence). V lost 3 bases and J 0 bases, leaving 9 bases between the germline ends. This CDR3 has 14 amino acids. CDR3 sequence: CASSHETSSYEQYF. CDR3 DNA sequence: TGTGCCAGCAGCCATGAGACAAGCTCCTACGAGCAGTACTTC.

This clone has only one observation. The chain is built from TRBV7-8 and TRBJ2-6, with D possibly TRBD2 on 7 matching bases. This CDR3 is built from 19 residues. CDR1 is SGHVS, CDR2 FQNEAQ, per germline. The V end was cut by 2 bases, the J end by 0 bases, with 17 bases between. The CDR3 loop reads CASSLSGGTGTSGANVLTF. In nucleotides, the CDR3 is TGTGCCAGCAGCTTATCGGGGGGAACAGGGACCTCTGGGGCCAACGTCCTGACTTTC.

This clone was found once. This sequence joins TRBV24-1 and TRBJ2-2, with D unresolved. CDR1 KGHDR and CDR2 SFDVKD come from the germline V gene. The CDR3 has 15 amino acids. Deletions cut 3 bases from V and 0 bases from J, with 7 bases between. The CDR3 DNA is TGTGCCACCAGTGATCCATCAGCGAACACCGGGGAGCTGTTTTTT. It is translated as CATSDPSANTGELFF.

The V and J genes are TRBV10-3 and TRBJ2-3; TRBD2 matches 7 bases. This CDR3 has 17 residues. Germline V gene sequence: CDR1 ENHRY, CDR2 SYGVKD. V shed 2 bases, J shed 0 bases, and the junction held 8 bases outside the gene matches. CDR3 residues: CAISEPTGLTSTDTQYF. DNA for the CDR3: TGTGCCATCAGTGAGCCCACGGGACTAACTAGCACAGATACGCAGTATTTT.

V gene TRBV27 combines with J gene TRBJ2-5; 10 bases match TRBD2. In germline, CDR1 is MNHEY, CDR2 SMNVEV (reference sequence). J lost 5 bases, V lost 4 bases, and 7 bases had no gene match. The CDR3 extends over 15 amino acids. The CDR3: CASSSRLAGVETQYF. CDR3 bases: TGTGCCAGCAGTTCGAGACTAGCGGGCGTTGAGACCCAGTACTTC.

With regard to this clone: Other nucleotide sequences in the sample specify the same CDR3. The V gene is TRBV6-2 or TRBV6-3, the J gene TRBJ1-1; tentatively, D is TRBD1 (6 bases). Germline lookup yields CDR1 MNHEY and CDR2 SVGEGT. V was shortened by 0 bases and J by 3 bases, with 11 bases between the two germline ends. The CDR3 covers 15 residues. Written as DNA, the CDR3 is TGTGCCAGCAGTTACTCGATGACAGGAGACACTGAAGCTTTCTTT. Translation gives CASSYSMTGDTEAFF.

The rearrangement uses TRBV7-3 and TRBJ2-5; 11 nucleotides align to TRBD2. Germline V CDR1 and CDR2: SGHTA, FQGTGA. Trimming at V came to 5 bases and at J to 4 bases, leaving 0 bases not matched to a gene. CDR3 length: 13 residues. Written as DNA, the CDR3 is TGTGCCAGCAGCCTAGCGGGGGGAGAGACCCAGTACTTC. It codes for CASSLAGGETQYF.

The chain has TRBV3-1 (or the pseudogene TRBV3-2) and TRBJ2-7; D is undetermined. V was clipped by 1 base and J by 2 bases, with 6 bases between them. In germline, CDR1 is LGHDT, CDR2 YNNKEL (reference sequence). The CDR3 runs to 13 residues. The CDR3 DNA reads as TGTGCCAGCAGCCAAGGAGGAACCTACGAGCAGTACTTC. Its translation: CASSQGGTYEQYF.

The genes are TRBV9 and TRBJ2-1; 7 nucleotides agree with TRBD2. The junction had 11 bases not matched to a gene; V was cut back by 2 bases and J by 9 bases. This CDR3 is 15 amino acids long. Germline assignment: CDR1 SGDLS and CDR2 YYNGEE. In DNA, the CDR3 is TGTGCCAGCAGCGTTAATCCCTCGAGGGAGGGTGAGCAGTTCTTC. The encoded protein is CASSVNPSREGEQFF.

V usage is TRBV9 and J usage is TRBJ1-2; 7 nucleotides line up with TRBD1. The CDR3 has 14 residues. In germline, CDR1 is SGDLS, CDR2 YYNGEE. Germline trimming cut 2 bases from V and 5 bases from J; bases unmatched to any gene: 6. The CDR3 loop reads CASSVSGTAYGYTF. As DNA, the CDR3 is TGTGCCAGCAGCGTTTCCGGGACAGCTTATGGCTACACCTTC.

The rearrangement uses TRBV5-4 and TRBJ2-1; D is uncertain. CDR3 length: 13 residues. V was cut by 2 bases and J by 10 bases, with 13 bases left in between. Germline V gene lookup returns CDR1 SGHNT and CDR2 YYREEE (reference sequence). In DNA, the CDR3 is TGTGCCAGCAGCTTTCGTGGGCGCAAGGAGCAGTTCTTC. Protein: CASSFRGRKEQFF.

The rearrangement links TRBV9 to TRBJ2-7, with 11 bases fitting TRBD2. The length of the CDR3 is 14 residues. V lost 3 bases and J lost 7; bases outside the gene matches: 6. Germline CDR1 and CDR2: SGDLS and YYNGEE. The chain's CDR3 is CASSAGSSGGEQYF. The CDR3 DNA sequence: TGTGCCAGCAGCGCTGGGTCTAGCGGGGGGGAGCAGTACTTC. Based on the CDR3 plus reference TRBV9 and TRBJ2-7, the full variable domain is DSGVTQTPKHLITATGQRVTLRCSPRSGDLSVYWYQQSLDQGLQFLIQYYNGEERAKGNILERFSAQQFPDLHSELNLSSLELGDSALYFCASSAGSSGGEQYFGPGTRLTVT.

The table lists this clone with a count of one. V is TRBV6-2 or TRBV6-3 and J is TRBJ2-7; TRBD1 matches 9 bases. The ends lost 2 bases at V and 6 bases at J; junction bases unmatched: 5. CDR1 is MNHEY and CDR2 is SVGEGT in the germline V gene. The CDR3 sequence is 14 residues long. The CDR3 nucleotides are TGTGCCAGCAGTTACCTGGGACAGGGATCCGAGCAGTACTTC. Its protein is CASSYLGQGSEQYF.

The rearrangement joins TRBV21-1 to TRBJ2-7; no DNA check was done on the table's D call, TRBD1. TRBV21-1 constitutes a pseudogene. The CDR3 extends over 14 amino acids. Here the CDR3 reads CASSNPGGLYEQYF. For the CDR3, the DNA is TGTGCCAGCAGCAACCCAGGGGGCCTCTACGAGCAGTACTTC.

This clone has only one observation. DNA of the CDR3: TGTGCCAGCAGTGAGTGGACAGGGGTTCAGCCCCAGCATTTT. Its translation: CASSEWTGVQPQHF. This chain connects TRBV6-2 or TRBV6-3 to TRBJ1-5, with TRBD1 matching 9 bases. V trimming: 5 bases; J trimming: 6 bases; junction bases outside the gene matches: 5. Looked up from germline, CDR1 is MNHEY and CDR2 is SVGEGT. The CDR3 runs 14 residues.

The CDR3 region has the DNA TGTGCCAGCAGTCTGGACAGGAACACTGAAGCTTTCTTT. Amino acids: CASSLDRNTEAFF. The chain combines TRBV16 with TRBJ1-1; a weak D match, TRBD1 (6 bases). Per germline, CDR1 KGHSY and CDR2 FQNENV. CDR3 length: 13 residues. Trimming took 6 bases from V and 1 from J, leaving 9 bases between them.

This sequence joins TRBV6-2 or TRBV6-3 and TRBJ1-6; a possible D gene is TRBD1 (5 bases). Looked up from germline, CDR1 is MNHEY and CDR2 is SVGEGT. This CDR3 contains 15 residues. V lost 5 bases, J lost 0 bases, and 8 bases lay in between. CDR3 in amino acids: CASSGTGSYNSPLHF. The CDR3 nucleotides read TGTGCCAGCAGTGGAACAGGCTCCTATAATTCACCCCTCCACTTT.

This chain uses TRBV7-2 with TRBJ1-2; TRBD1 might be the D (5 bases). Germline CDR1 is SGHTA and CDR2 is FQGNSA. CDR3 length: 13 residues. V lost 1 base to trimming and J lost 6 bases, with 9 bases between them. DNA of the CDR3: TGTGCCAGCAGCTTAGGTCCAGGGAATGGCTACACCTTC. Residues: CASSLGPGNGYTF. The entire variable domain, with the rest obtained from reference TRBV7-2 and TRBJ1-2, is as follows: GAGVSQSPSNKVTEKGKDVELRCDPISGHTALYWYRQSLGQGLEFLIYFQGNSAPDKSGLPSDRFSAERTGGSVSTLTIQRTQQEDSAVYLCASSLGPGNGYTFGSGTRLTVV.

V is TRBV5-4 and J is TRBJ2-3, with 9 bases aligning to TRBD1. The CDR3 sequence is 15 residues long. The J segment lost 1 base and the V segment lost 0 bases, leaving 0 bases of the junction unmatched. Germline V CDR1 and CDR2: SGHNT, YYREEE (reference sequence). CDR3 sequence: CASSLGTGGTDTQYF. The CDR3 bases are TGTGCCAGCAGCTTGGGGACAGGGGGCACAGATACGCAGTATTTT.

This clone was seen only once. CDR3 DNA sequence: TGCGCCAGCAGCCAAGAGGCGGGGCTTGGGGCCAACGTCCTGACTTTC. The encoded protein is CASSQEAGLGANVLTF. The chain is built from TRBV4-3 and TRBJ2-6; weak D call: TRBD2 (6 bases). The CDR3 is 16 amino acids. Trimming cost V 0 bases and J 3 bases, with 9 bases left between them. Germline V CDR1 and CDR2: LGHNA, YSLEER.

The chain couples TRBV11-2 to TRBJ2-7, with 8 nucleotides matching TRBD2. Germline V gene data show CDR1 as SGHAT and CDR2 as FQNNGV. The CDR3 has 12 residues. The trim removed 6 bases at V and 4 bases at J, leaving 2 bases unmatched. This chain's CDR3 is CASRGLGYEQYF. The CDR3 DNA follows: TGTGCCAGCAGGGGACTAGGATACGAGCAGTACTTC.

CDR3 bases: TGTGCCAGCAGCTTAGAGGGGGCCTTTAATTCACCCCTCCACTTT. Amino acids: CASSLEGAFNSPLHF. The J gene is TRBJ1-6, the V gene TRBV11-2, with D possibly TRBD1 on 6 matching bases. In germline, CDR1 is SGHAT, CDR2 FQNNGV. Trimming cost V 0 bases and J 6 bases, with 9 bases left between them. The CDR3 is made up of 15 amino acids.